These 29 T cell receptor beta chains share one sample of origin, sequenced in a study of PD-1 blockade in classical Hodgkin lymphoma. This sample's time point: cycle 4 day 1 (C4D1), after 5 to 7 weeks of nivolumab. Each patient's relapse followed autologous stem cell transplantation, and brentuximab vedotin exposure varied. Sequencing used immunoSEQ multiplex PCR; TCRdb keeps in-frame clones, though not all of them. The sample contains 90,000 to 110,000 clones, 89% of which appear only once. The source material was peripheral blood mononuclear cells (PBMCs), sampled before the fourth cycle of nivolumab. The receptors shown here come from a human donor with classical Hodgkin lymphoma.

V gene TRBV27 combines with J gene TRBJ2-7; 9 nucleotides align to TRBD1. Germline loops: CDR1 MNHEY, CDR2 SMNVEV (reference sequence). The CDR3 consists of 16 residues. J gave up 0 bases and V 5 bases, and 8 bases lay outside the gene matches. CDR3 sequence: CASSRNKDRGSYEQYF. The CDR3 DNA reads as TGTGCCAGCAGTCGGAACAAGGACAGGGGCTCCTACGAGCAGTACTTC.

This chain joins TRBV9 and TRBJ2-3, with 8 bases aligning to TRBD2. V lost 2 bases, J lost 2 bases, and 4 bases stayed unmatched. The germline gives CDR1 SGDLS, CDR2 YYNGEE. This CDR3 has 15 amino acids. Written as DNA, the CDR3 is TGTGCCAGCAGCGTCTTCGGGAGGGACACAGATACGCAGTATTTT. The encoded protein is CASSVFGRDTDTQYF.

V usage is TRBV10-2 and J usage is TRBJ2-7; TRBD2 aligns across 10 bases. Unmatched junction bases numbered 4, after V lost 8 bases and J lost 6 bases. Germline CDR1 WSHSY, CDR2 SAAADI. The CDR3 totals 12 residues. For the CDR3, the DNA is TGCGCCAGCGAAGGGACTAGCGTCGAGCAGTACTTC. Its translation: CASEGTSVEQYF.

The V gene is TRBV19, the J gene TRBJ1-1; 7 nucleotides match TRBD1. V dropped 3 bases and J dropped 7; count of bases not matched to a gene: 5. The germline CDR1 and CDR2 sequences are LNHDA and SQIVND (reference sequence). This CDR3 comprises 13 residues. CDR3 coding DNA: TGTGCCAGTAGTATTGACAGGGCGAGTGAAGCTTTCTTT. Residues: CASSIDRASEAFF. The entire variable domain, with the rest obtained from reference TRBV19 and TRBJ1-1, is as follows: DGGITQSPKYLFRKEGQNVTLSCEQNLNHDAMYWYRQDPGQGLRLIYYSQIVNDFQKGDIAEGYSVSREKKESFPLTVTSAQKNPTAFYLCASSIDRASEAFFGQGTRLTVV.

This clone came up once. This chain links TRBV4-1 with TRBJ1-3; 7 bases fit TRBD1. Trimming at V came to 0 bases and at J to 3 bases, leaving 2 bases not matched to a gene. The CDR3 sequence is 15 residues long. CDR1 MGHRA and CDR2 YSYEKL come from the germline V gene. In nucleotides, the CDR3 is TGCGCCAGCAGCCAAGACACAGGGGTTGGAAACACCATATATTTT. Its protein product is CASSQDTGVGNTIYF.

The rearrangement links TRBV6-5 to TRBJ1-2; 10 bases line up with TRBD1. Trimming removed 6 bases from V and 5 bases from J; junction bases left unmatched: 6. In germline, CDR1 is MNHEY, CDR2 SVGAGI. CDR3 length: 14 residues. In DNA form, the CDR3 reads TGTGCCAGCAGGGCCGGGACAGGGGCTTATGGCTACACCTTC. It yields the protein CASRAGTGAYGYTF.

The chain uses TRBV6-1 and TRBJ1-1; D not certain. From germline, CDR1 is MNHNS and CDR2 SASEGT. The germline V and J ends were trimmed by 6 bases and 4 bases, with 15 bases remaining between them. This CDR3 is built from 14 residues. The CDR3 nucleotides are TGTGCCAGCAGCAGTACTCTAGGGTCCACTGAAGCTTTCTTT. It is translated as CASSSTLGSTEAFF.

The chain is built from TRBV25-1 and TRBJ2-5; D gene unclear. The germline V gene has CDR1 MGHDK and CDR2 SYGVNS. The CDR3 is made up of 11 amino acids. Trimming pared 4 bases from V and 1 base from J, leaving 1 base between. CDR3 in amino acids: CASSVQETQYF. For the CDR3, the DNA is TGTGCCAGCAGTGTCCAAGAGACCCAGTACTTC.

V usage is TRBV11-2 and J usage is TRBJ2-7, with a weak D call TRBD1 (6 bases). Germline V gene sequence: CDR1 SGHAT, CDR2 FQNNGV. The CDR3 consists of 16 residues. The V gene lost 5 bases and the J gene lost 4 bases, with 21 bases spanning the gap. The CDR3 loop reads CASSPINRAEGYEQYF. The CDR3 DNA reads as TGTGCCAGCAGCCCTATTAACAGGGCGGAAGGTTACGAGCAGTACTTC.

This chain uses TRBV7-2 with TRBJ2-7; 9 bases line up with TRBD2. The CDR3 has 15 residues. CDR1 and CDR2 from the germline V gene are SGHTA and FQGNSA. Trimming removed 0 bases from V and 0 bases from J; junction bases left unmatched: 0. This CDR3 is CASSLAGLASYEQYF. CDR3 coding DNA: TGTGCCAGCAGCTTAGCGGGACTAGCCTCCTACGAGCAGTACTTC.

The J gene is TRBJ2-2, the V gene TRBV6-5; perhaps TRBD1 as D (6 bases). The CDR3 spans 14 residues. Germline V lookup: CDR1 MNHEY, CDR2 SVGAGI. The ends were cut back, 10 bases at V and 1 base at J, with 13 bases in the middle. CDR3 protein: CAISDRMNTGELFF. CDR3 coding DNA: TGTGCCATCTCTGACAGGATGAACACCGGGGAGCTGTTTTTT.

The genes are TRBV7-2 and TRBJ1-5; 8 positions agree with TRBD1. CDR1 and CDR2 from the germline V gene are SGHTA and FQGNSA. The trim removed 5 bases at V and 6 bases at J, leaving 6 bases unmatched. The CDR3 is 14 residues long. CDR3: CASSPDRGGQPQHF. DNA for the CDR3: TGTGCCAGCAGCCCCGACAGGGGAGGTCAGCCCCAGCATTTT.

The rearrangement joins TRBV5-1 to TRBJ1-1; D unclear. V gave up 1 base and J gave up 4 bases, with 20 bases separating them. Germline-derived CDR1 and CDR2 are SGHRS and YFSETQ. The CDR3 length is 17 residues. This chain's CDR3 is CASSLNFGKFTATEAFF. As DNA, the CDR3 is TGCGCCAGCAGCTTGAATTTCGGGAAGTTCACGGCCACTGAAGCTTTCTTT.

The rearrangement uses TRBV7-2 and TRBJ1-5, with 7 bases lining up with TRBD1. Per the germline V gene, CDR1 is SGHTA and CDR2 is FQGNSA. Unmatched junction bases numbered 9, after V lost 2 bases and J lost 2 bases. This CDR3 has 17 amino acids. CDR3 DNA sequence: TGTGCCAGCAGCTTAACTCCAGGGGGTAAGGGCAATCAGCCCCAGCATTTT. This codes for CASSLTPGGKGNQPQHF.

The chain is built from TRBV28 and TRBJ2-7, with 8 nucleotides matching TRBD1. Germline V gene data show CDR1 as MDHEN and CDR2 as SYDVKM. This CDR3 is built from 14 residues. V gave up 0 bases and J gave up 3 bases; unmatched junction bases: 1. CDR3 sequence reads: CASSLWGQDYEQYF. CDR3 DNA sequence: TGTGCCAGCAGTTTATGGGGACAGGACTACGAGCAGTACTTC. Full variable domain (rest looked up from reference TRBV28 and TRBJ2-7): DVKVTQSSRYLVKRTGEKVFLECVQDMDHENMFWYRQDPGLGLRLIYFSYDVKMKEKGDIPEGYSVSREKKERFSLILESASTNQTSMYLCASSLWGQDYEQYFGPGTRLTVT.

V gene TRBV6-5 combines with J gene TRBJ1-2, with D tentatively TRBD1 (6 bases). The CDR3 totals 13 residues. Looked up from germline, CDR1 is MNHEY and CDR2 is SVGAGI. The ends were cut back, 6 bases at V and 2 bases at J, with 10 bases in the middle. CDR3 protein: CASSSTGNYGYTF. CDR3 coding DNA: TGTGCCAGCAGCTCCACAGGGAACTATGGCTACACCTTC.

The chain links TRBV5-1 to TRBJ2-3; 10 bases agree with TRBD2. With V trimmed by 0 bases and J by 1 base, 2 bases remained unmatched. The length of the CDR3 is 16 residues. CDR1 and CDR2 from the germline V gene are SGHRS and YFSETQ. CDR3 amino acids: CASSLAGTSGTDTQYF. The CDR3 coding sequence is TGCGCCAGCAGCTTGGCCGGGACTAGCGGCACAGATACGCAGTATTTT.

The gene calls are TRBV30 and TRBJ2-7, with D possibly being TRBD1 or TRBD2 (5 bases each). The CDR3 consists of 13 residues. Between the trimmed V and J ends, which lost 6 bases and 0 bases, there was a span of 12 bases. Per the germline V gene, CDR1 is GTSNPN and CDR2 is SVGIG (reference sequence). CDR3 residues: CACRDRSSYEQYF. CDR3 nucleotide sequence: TGTGCCTGTCGGGACCGGAGCTCCTACGAGCAGTACTTC. Complete variable domain (other parts from reference TRBV30 and TRBJ2-7): SQTIHQWPATLVQPVGSPLSLECTVEGTSNPNLYWYRQAAGRGLQLLFYSVGIGQISSEVPQNLSASRPQDRQFILSSKKLLLSDSGFYLCACRDRSSYEQYFGPGTRLTVT.

This chain uses TRBV9 with TRBJ2-2; D unresolved. V gave up 3 bases and J gave up 6 bases, with 9 bases separating them. In germline, CDR1 is SGDLS, CDR2 YYNGEE. The CDR3 spans 13 residues. The CDR3, as DNA: TGTGCCAGCAGCGCAGTTACTCCCGGGGAGCTGTTTTTT. Translating it yields CASSAVTPGELFF.

The genes are TRBV2 and TRBJ1-5, with D possibly being TRBD1 (6 bases). This CDR3 comprises 16 residues. V was clipped by 6 bases and J by 6 bases, with 21 bases between them. Germline V gene lookup returns CDR1 SNHLY and CDR2 FYNNEI. CDR3 sequence: CASRGRTVRGVQPQHF. The CDR3 bases are TGTGCCAGCAGGGGGAGGACAGTTCGAGGAGTTCAGCCCCAGCATTTT.

This chain uses TRBV28 with TRBJ1-2; unclear D gene. The CDR3 sequence is 15 residues long. Trimming cost V 6 bases and J 3 bases, with 17 bases left between them. CDR1 and CDR2 from the germline V gene are MDHEN and SYDVKM. The DNA of the CDR3 is TGTGCCAGCAGCCCACTCCCACTTCGCGACTATGGCTACACCTTC. Protein: CASSPLPLRDYGYTF.

The chain uses TRBV10-3 and TRBJ1-3, with D possibly TRBD1 on 5 matching bases. CDR3 length: 13 residues. Germline CDR1 is ENHRY and CDR2 is SYGVKD. The ends were cut back, 6 bases at V and 1 base at J, with 7 bases in the middle. CDR3 DNA sequence: TGTGCCATCAGCCAGGGTTCTGGAAACACCATATATTTT. As protein: CAISQGSGNTIYF.

The chain has TRBV11-2 and TRBJ2-3; 9 nucleotides line up with TRBD2. This CDR3 has 16 residues. The germline gives CDR1 SGHAT, CDR2 FQNNGV. The trim removed 5 bases at V and 2 bases at J, leaving 8 bases unmatched. The CDR3 spells CASSPRLAVFTDTQYF. Written as DNA, the CDR3 is TGTGCCAGCAGCCCCCGACTAGCGGTGTTCACAGATACGCAGTATTTT.

The rearrangement links TRBV30 to TRBJ2-7, with D possibly being TRBD1 (5 bases). CDR1 GTSNPN and CDR2 SVGIG come from the germline V gene (reference sequence). There are 16 residues in the CDR3. V was trimmed by 0 bases and J by 3 bases, leaving 18 bases between them. CDR3 loop: CAWSVGLGRALYEQYF. For the CDR3, the DNA is TGTGCCTGGAGTGTAGGGTTGGGCAGGGCACTCTACGAGCAGTACTTC.

The chain is built from TRBV5-1 and TRBJ2-3; possible D gene TRBD2, 6 bases. V gave up 3 bases and J gave up 5 bases, with 16 bases separating them. Germline CDR1 SGHRS, CDR2 YFSETQ. The CDR3 runs to 15 residues. The CDR3 sequence is CASSSTGLPGDTQYF. CDR3 coding DNA: TGCGCCAGCAGCTCCACCGGACTACCCGGAGATACGCAGTATTTT.

The rearrangement uses TRBV6-1 and TRBJ2-3; TRBD2 is a possible D gene (6 bases). The germline V gene encodes CDR1 MNHNS and CDR2 SASEGT. This CDR3 region has 15 residues. Trimming took 4 bases from V and 5 from J, leaving 16 bases between them. CDR3 nucleotide sequence: TGTGCCAGCAGTGTCCACACACAGGAGGGAGATACGCAGTATTTT. It codes for CASSVHTQEGDTQYF.

This chain uses TRBV2 with TRBJ2-3; 8 bases match TRBD1. This CDR3 contains 15 residues. Trimming cost V 2 bases and J 4 bases; bases outside gene matches: 5. Looked up from germline, CDR1 is SNHLY and CDR2 is FYNNEI. The CDR3 protein is CASSEQGAPPDTQYF. The CDR3 nucleotides are TGTGCCAGCAGTGAACAGGGGGCCCCTCCAGATACGCAGTATTTT.

This clone was seen once. V usage is TRBV5-8 and J usage is TRBJ1-4, with D possibly TRBD1 on 6 matching bases. The germline V gene has CDR1 SGHTS and CDR2 YDEGEE. The CDR3 is made up of 15 amino acids. Trimming pared 5 bases from V and 2 bases from J, leaving 13 bases between. The CDR3 protein is CASSSRTATNEKLFF. In DNA, the CDR3 is TGTGCCAGCAGTTCCCGGACAGCCACTAATGAAAAACTGTTTTTT.

This chain links TRBV11-2 with TRBJ2-1; no reliable D call. Germline V gene sequence: CDR1 SGHAT, CDR2 FQNNGV. V was shortened by 3 bases and J by 7 bases, with 4 bases between the two germline ends. The CDR3 contains 11 residues. For the CDR3, the DNA is TGTGCCAGCAGCTTCTATAATGAGCAGTTCTTC. Its protein is CASSFYNEQFF. The full variable domain, completed using reference TRBV11-2 and TRBJ2-1, is EAGVAQSPRYKIIEKRQSVAFWCNPISGHATLYWYQQILGQGPKLLIQFQNNGVVDDSQLPKDRFSAERLKGVDSTLKIQPAKLEDSAVYLCASSFYNEQFFGPGTRLTVL.